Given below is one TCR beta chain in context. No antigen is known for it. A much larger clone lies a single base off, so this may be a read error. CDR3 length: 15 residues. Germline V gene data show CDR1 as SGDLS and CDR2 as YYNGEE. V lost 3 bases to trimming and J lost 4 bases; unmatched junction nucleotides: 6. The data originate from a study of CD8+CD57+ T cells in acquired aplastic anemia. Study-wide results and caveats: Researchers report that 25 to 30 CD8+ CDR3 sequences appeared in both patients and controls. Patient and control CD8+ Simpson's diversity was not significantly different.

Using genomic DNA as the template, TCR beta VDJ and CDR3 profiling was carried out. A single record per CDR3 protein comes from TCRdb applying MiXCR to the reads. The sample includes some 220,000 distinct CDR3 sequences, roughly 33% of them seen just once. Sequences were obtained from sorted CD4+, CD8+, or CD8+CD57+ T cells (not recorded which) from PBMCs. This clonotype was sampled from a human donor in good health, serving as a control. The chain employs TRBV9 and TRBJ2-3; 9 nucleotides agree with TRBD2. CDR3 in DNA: TGTGCCAGCAGCGGTAGCGGGAGTGGCGCAGATACGCAGTATTTT. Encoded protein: CASSGSGSGADTQYF.